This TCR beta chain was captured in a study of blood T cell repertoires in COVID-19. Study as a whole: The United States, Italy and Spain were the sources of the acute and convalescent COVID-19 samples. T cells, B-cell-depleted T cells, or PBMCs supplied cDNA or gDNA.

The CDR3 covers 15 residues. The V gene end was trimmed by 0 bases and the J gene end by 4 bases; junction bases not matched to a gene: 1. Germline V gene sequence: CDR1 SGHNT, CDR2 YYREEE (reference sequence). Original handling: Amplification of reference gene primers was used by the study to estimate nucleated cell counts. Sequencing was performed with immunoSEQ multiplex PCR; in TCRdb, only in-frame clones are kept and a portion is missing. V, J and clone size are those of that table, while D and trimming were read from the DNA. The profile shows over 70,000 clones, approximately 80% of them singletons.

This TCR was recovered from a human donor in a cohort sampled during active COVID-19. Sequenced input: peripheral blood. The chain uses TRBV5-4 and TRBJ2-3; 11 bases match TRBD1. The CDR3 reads CASSLGTGGADTQYF. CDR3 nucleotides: TGTGCCAGCAGCTTGGGGACAGGGGGCGCAGATACGCAGTATTTT.